This TCR beta chain was retrieved from a study of blood T cell repertoires in COVID-19. Some clones are missing from TCRdb's copy, which holds only in-frame ones; the method was immunoSEQ multiplex PCR. The data show roughly 120,000 clones, with about 86% seen just once and about 0.9% held by the top ten. V was pared by 4 bases and J by 6 bases, with 11 bases of the junction left unmatched. Germline CDR1 and CDR2: MNHEY and SVGEGT. This CDR3 is built from 16 residues. The source material was peripheral blood. This sequence was found in a woman aged 50 to 65 with active or convalescent COVID-19. This sequence joins TRBV6-2 or TRBV6-3 and TRBJ1-5; 8 bases line up with TRBD1. The CDR3 DNA reads as TGTGCCAGCAGTTCGGACAGGGCACAGGGGGGTCAGCCCCAGCATTTT. Its protein product is CASSSDRAQGGQPQHF.